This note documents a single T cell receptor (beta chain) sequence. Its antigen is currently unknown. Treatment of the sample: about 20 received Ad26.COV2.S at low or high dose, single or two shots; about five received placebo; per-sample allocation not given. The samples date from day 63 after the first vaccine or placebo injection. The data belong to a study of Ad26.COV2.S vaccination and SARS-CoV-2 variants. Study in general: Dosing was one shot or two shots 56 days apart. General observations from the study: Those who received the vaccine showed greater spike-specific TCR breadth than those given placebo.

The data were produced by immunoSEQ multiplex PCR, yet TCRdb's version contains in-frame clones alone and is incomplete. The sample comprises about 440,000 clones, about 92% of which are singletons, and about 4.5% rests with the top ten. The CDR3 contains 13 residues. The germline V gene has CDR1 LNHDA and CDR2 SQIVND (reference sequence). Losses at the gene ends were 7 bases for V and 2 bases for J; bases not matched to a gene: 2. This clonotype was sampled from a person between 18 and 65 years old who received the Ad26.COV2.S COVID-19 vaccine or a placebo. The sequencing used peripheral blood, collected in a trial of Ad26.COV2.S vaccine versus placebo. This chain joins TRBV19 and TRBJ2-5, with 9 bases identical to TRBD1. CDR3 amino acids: CASTGTGQETQYF. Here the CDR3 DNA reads TGTGCCAGTACCGGGACAGGGCAAGAGACCCAGTACTTC.